The subject of this entry is one TCR beta chain. Researchers took RNA transcripts and amplified TCR beta CDR3 regions from them. HTBI primers were used in a first-round RT-PCR, which preceded a second-round multiplex PCR. MiXCR was run by TCRdb on the multiplex PCR reads, yielding one entry per CDR3 protein. Of 240,000 or so distinct CDR3 sequences in the sample, around 45% were seen once. Germline lookup yields CDR1 LNHDA and CDR2 SQIVND (reference sequence). The CDR3 spans 18 residues. Trimming cost V 11 bases and J 0 bases, with 23 bases left between them. The data originate from a study of Graves' ophthalmopathy and Graves' hyperthyroidism.

This sequence originates from an adult man with Graves' ophthalmopathy. The specimen sequenced was peripheral blood. The V and J genes are TRBV19 and TRBJ2-6; possibly TRBD1 for D (7 bases). CDR3 sequence (DNA): TGTGCCGGTACCTCGGGCCCAGGGGGGTTCTCTGGGGCCAACGTCCTGACTTTC. It encodes CAGTSGPGGFSGANVLTF.